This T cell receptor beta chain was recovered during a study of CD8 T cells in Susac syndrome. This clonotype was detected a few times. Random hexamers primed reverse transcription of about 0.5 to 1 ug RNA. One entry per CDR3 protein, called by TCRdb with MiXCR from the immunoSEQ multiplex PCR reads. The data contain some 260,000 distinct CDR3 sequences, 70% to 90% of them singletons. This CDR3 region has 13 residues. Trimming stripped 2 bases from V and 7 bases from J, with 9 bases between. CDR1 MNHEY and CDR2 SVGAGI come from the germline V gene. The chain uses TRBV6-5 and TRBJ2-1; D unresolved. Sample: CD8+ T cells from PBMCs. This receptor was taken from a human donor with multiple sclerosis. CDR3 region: CASSYTVENEQFF. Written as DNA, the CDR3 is TGTGCCAGCAGTTACACTGTCGAGAATGAGCAGTTCTTC.